This T cell receptor beta chain is drawn from a study of control samples from healthy donors and cancer patients. The CDR3 contains 14 residues. From germline, CDR1 is MNHEY and CDR2 SMNVEV (reference sequence). V dropped 3 bases and J dropped 6 bases, with 12 bases sitting between them. The table came from immunoSEQ multiplex PCR; TCRdb's copy has only in-frame clones and leaves some out. The sample includes 100,000 to 150,000 clones, over 85% seen only once; the top ten take 4.5% to 7%. The genes are TRBV27 and TRBJ1-5, with D unclear. The clonotype was recovered from a man aged 18 to 30 in good health. The sample comprised blood. The CDR3 here is CASSLGSRGQPQHF. The CDR3 DNA reads TGTGCCAGCAGTTTGGGCAGCAGAGGTCAGCCCCAGCATTTT.